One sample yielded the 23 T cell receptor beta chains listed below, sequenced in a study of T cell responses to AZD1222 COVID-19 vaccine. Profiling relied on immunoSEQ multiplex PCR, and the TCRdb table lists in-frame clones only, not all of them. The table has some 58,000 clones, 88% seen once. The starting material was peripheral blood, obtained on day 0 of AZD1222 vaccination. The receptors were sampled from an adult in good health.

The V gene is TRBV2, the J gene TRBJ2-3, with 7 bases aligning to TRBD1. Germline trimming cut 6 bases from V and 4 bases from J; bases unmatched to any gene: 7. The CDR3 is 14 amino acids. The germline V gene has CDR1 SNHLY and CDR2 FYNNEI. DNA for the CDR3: TGTGCCAGCAGCACAGGGGCCGCCCCAGATACGCAGTATTTT. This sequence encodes CASSTGAAPDTQYF.

CDR3: CASSYRGGGYTF. As DNA, the CDR3 is TGTGCCAGCAGTTACCGCGGAGGAGGCTACACCTTC. The chain recombines TRBV6-6 with TRBJ1-2; D not certain. The CDR3 loop spans 12 amino acids. Germline V gives CDR1 MNHNY, CDR2 SVGAGI (reference sequence). Between the trimmed V and J ends, which lost 2 bases and 8 bases, there was a span of 9 bases.

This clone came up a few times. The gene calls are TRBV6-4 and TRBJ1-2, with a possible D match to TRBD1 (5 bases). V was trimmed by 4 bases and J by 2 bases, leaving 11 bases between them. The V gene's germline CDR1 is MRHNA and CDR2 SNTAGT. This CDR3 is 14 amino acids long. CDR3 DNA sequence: TGTGCCAGCAGTGCAGGGACGGAGAACTATGGCTACACCTTC. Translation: CASSAGTENYGYTF.

The CDR3 coding sequence is TGTGCCAGTAACGCCCGGGGGGCTAACACCGGGGAGCTGTTTTTT. This gives the protein CASNARGANTGELFF. The V gene is TRBV19, the J gene TRBJ2-2; the D gene is possibly TRBD2 (7 bases). The CDR3 runs 15 residues. V was pared by 7 bases and J by 2 bases, with 14 bases between. Germline CDR1 LNHDA, CDR2 SQIVND (reference sequence).

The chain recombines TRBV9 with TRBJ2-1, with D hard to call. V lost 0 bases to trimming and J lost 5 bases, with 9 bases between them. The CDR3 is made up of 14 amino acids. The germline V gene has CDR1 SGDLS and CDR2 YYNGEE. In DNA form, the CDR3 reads TGTGCCAGCAGCGTAGTCCCCGATAACAATGAGCAGTTCTTC. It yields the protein CASSVVPDNNEQFF.

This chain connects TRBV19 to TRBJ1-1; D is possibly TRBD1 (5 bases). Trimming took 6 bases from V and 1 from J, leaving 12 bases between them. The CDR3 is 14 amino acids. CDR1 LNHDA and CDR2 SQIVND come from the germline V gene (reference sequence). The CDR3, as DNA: TGTGCCAGTAGACGGGACCGTCGGAACACTGAAGCTTTCTTT. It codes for CASRRDRRNTEAFF.

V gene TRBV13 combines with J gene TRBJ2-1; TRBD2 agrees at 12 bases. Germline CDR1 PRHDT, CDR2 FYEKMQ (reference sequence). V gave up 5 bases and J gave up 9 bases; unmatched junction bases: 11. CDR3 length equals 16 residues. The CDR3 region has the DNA TGTGCCAGCAGCCCAAGACTAGCGGGAGTTAGGGGTGAGCAGTTCTTC. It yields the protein CASSPRLAGVRGEQFF.

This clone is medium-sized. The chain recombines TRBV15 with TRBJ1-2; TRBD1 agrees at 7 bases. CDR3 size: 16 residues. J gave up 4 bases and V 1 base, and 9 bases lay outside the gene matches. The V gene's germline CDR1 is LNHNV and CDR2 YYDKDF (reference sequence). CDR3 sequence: CATSRARTGSGYGYTF. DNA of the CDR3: TGTGCCACCAGCAGAGCCCGGACAGGTTCGGGCTATGGCTACACCTTC.

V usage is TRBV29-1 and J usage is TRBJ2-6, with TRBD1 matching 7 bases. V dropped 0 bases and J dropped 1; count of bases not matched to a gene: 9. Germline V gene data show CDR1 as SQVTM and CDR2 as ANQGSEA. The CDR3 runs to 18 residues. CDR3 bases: TGCAGCGTTGAAGATCCGACAGGGCATCATTCTGGGGCCAACGTCCTGACTTTC. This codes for CSVEDPTGHHSGANVLTF.

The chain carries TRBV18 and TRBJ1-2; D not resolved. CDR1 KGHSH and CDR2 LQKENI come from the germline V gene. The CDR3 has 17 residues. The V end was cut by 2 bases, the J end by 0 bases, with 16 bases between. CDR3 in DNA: TGTGCCAGCTCACCAATCCCCCAGAGCGGCACTAACTATGGCTACACCTTC. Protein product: CASSPIPQSGTNYGYTF.

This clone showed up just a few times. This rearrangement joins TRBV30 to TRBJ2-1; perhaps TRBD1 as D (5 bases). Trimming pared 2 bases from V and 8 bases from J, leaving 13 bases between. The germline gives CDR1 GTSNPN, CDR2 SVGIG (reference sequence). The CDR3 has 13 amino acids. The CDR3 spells CAWSLAGLDEQFF. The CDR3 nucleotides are TGTGCCTGGAGTTTGGCAGGGCTGGATGAGCAGTTCTTC.

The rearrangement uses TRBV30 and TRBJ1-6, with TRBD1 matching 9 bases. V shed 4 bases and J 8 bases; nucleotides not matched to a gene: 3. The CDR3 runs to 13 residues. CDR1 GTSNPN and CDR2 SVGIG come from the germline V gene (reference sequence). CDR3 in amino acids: CAWMDRGDSPLHF. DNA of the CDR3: TGTGCCTGGATGGACAGGGGAGATTCACCCCTCCACTTT.

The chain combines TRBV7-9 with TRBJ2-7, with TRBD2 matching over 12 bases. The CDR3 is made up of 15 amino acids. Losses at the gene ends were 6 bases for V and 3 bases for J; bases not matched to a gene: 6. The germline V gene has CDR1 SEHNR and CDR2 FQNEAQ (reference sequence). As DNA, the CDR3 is TGTGCCAGCAGGGAGACTAGCGGGAGTAGCTACGAGCAGTACTTC. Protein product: CASRETSGSSYEQYF.

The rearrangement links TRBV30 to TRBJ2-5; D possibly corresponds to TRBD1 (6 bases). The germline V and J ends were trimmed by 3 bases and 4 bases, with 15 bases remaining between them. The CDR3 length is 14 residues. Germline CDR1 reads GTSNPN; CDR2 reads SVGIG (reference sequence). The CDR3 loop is CAWSLQGYGETQYF. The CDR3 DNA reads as TGTGCCTGGAGCCTACAGGGATACGGAGAGACCCAGTACTTC.

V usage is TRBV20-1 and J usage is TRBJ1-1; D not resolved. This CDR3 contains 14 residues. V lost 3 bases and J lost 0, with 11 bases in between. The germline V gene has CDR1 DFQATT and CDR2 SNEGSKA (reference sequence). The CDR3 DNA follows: TGCAGTGCTAGTAAGGGTCTGGTGAACACTGAAGCTTTCTTT. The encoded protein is CSASKGLVNTEAFF.

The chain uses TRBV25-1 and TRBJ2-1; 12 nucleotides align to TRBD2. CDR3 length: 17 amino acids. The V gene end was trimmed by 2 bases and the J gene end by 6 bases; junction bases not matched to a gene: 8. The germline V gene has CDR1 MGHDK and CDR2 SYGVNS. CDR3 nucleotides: TGTGCCAGCAGTGAAACAGGACTAGCGGGACATGGCAATGAGCAGTTCTTC. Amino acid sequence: CASSETGLAGHGNEQFF.

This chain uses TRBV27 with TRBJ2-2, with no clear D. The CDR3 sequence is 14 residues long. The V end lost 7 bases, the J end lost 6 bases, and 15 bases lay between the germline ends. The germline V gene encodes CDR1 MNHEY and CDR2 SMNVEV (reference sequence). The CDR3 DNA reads TGTGCCAGCACTGGTGGGTCTCTGTCCGGGGAGCTGTTTTTT. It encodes CASTGGSLSGELFF.

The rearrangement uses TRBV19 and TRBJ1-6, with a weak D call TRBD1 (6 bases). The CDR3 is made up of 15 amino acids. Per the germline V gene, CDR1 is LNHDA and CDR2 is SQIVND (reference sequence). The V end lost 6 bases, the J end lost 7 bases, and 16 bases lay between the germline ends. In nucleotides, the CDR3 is TGTGCCAGTAGCGACGTGGGGGGCAGGAATTCACCCCTCCACTTT. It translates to CASSDVGGRNSPLHF.

CDR3 amino acids: CASSYLGGNTIYF. CDR3 nucleotides: TGTGCCAGCAGTTACCTGGGAGGAAACACCATATATTTT. The chain combines TRBV6-5 with TRBJ1-3; unclear D gene. The CDR3 length is 13 residues. Trimming took 2 bases from V and 4 from J, leaving 6 bases between them. Germline V gives CDR1 MNHEY, CDR2 SVGAGI.

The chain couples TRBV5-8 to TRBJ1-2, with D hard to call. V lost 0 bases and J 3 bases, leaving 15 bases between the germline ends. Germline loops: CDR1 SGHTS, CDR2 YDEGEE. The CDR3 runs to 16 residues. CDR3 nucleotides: TGTGCCAGCAGCTTGGCCAATCCCGGTCTCTACTATGGCTACACCTTC. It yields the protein CASSLANPGLYYGYTF.

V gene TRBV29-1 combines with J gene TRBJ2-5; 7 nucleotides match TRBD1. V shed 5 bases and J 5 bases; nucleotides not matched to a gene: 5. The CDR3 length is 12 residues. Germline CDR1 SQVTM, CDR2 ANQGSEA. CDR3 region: CSVPGGMETQYF. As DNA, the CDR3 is TGCAGCGTTCCAGGGGGTATGGAGACCCAGTACTTC. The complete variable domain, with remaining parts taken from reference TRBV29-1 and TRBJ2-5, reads SAVISQKPSRDICQRGTSLTIQCQVDSQVTMMFWYRQQPGQSLTLIATANQGSEATYESGFVIDKFPISRPNLTFSTLTVSNMSPEDSSIYLCSVPGGMETQYFGPGTRLLVL.

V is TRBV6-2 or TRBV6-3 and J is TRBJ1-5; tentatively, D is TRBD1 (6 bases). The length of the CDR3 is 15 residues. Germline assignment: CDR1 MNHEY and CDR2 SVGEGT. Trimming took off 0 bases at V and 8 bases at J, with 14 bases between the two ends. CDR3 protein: CASSYSKTGTEPQHF. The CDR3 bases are TGTGCCAGCAGTTACTCGAAAACAGGGACCGAGCCCCAGCATTTT.

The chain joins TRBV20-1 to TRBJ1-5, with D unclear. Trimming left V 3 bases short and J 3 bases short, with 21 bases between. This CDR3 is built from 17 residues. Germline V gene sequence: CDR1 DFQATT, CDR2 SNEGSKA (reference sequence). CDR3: CSASSVLPRLPNQPQHF. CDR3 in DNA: TGCAGTGCTAGTTCCGTGCTTCCCAGGCTCCCCAATCAGCCCCAGCATTTT.